This entry lists 28 T cell receptor beta chains sequenced from one sample in a study of long-term antiretroviral therapy in people with HIV. Runs used v3.0 of the immunoSEQ assay and were done at survey level. The data were produced by immunoSEQ multiplex PCR, yet TCRdb's version contains in-frame clones alone and is incomplete. Of roughly 42,000 clones listed, less than 90% were seen once; the top ten hold 4% to 4.5%. Sequencing used unsorted PBMCs, obtained 1.2 years after starting antiretroviral therapy. These receptors originate from a woman in her fifties or sixties with HIV.

This clone came up a few times. The V and J genes are TRBV6-1 and TRBJ1-3; D ambiguous. Germline V lookup: CDR1 MNHNS, CDR2 SASEGT. CDR3 size: 13 residues. V lost 6 bases and J 4 bases, leaving 10 bases between the germline ends. The CDR3 region has the DNA TGTGCCAGCAGGCCCCCTGGGGGAAACACCATATATTTT. Translation: CASRPPGGNTIYF.

The V call is TRBV9, the J call TRBJ1-4; a weak D match, TRBD1 (5 bases). The CDR3 runs to 16 residues. Trimming cost V 0 bases and J 3 bases, with 12 bases left between them. CDR1 is SGDLS, CDR2 YYNGEE, per germline. This CDR3 reads CASSVVGAGPNEKLFF. CDR3 nucleotide sequence: TGTGCCAGCAGCGTAGTTGGGGCAGGGCCTAATGAAAAACTGTTTTTT.

The chain uses TRBV2 and TRBJ1-1; the D gene is possibly TRBD1 (6 bases). CDR3 size: 14 residues. V lost 4 bases, J lost 1 base, and 10 bases lay in between. Germline V gives CDR1 SNHLY, CDR2 FYNNEI. CDR3: CASSAQGSNTEAFF. In DNA, the CDR3 is TGTGCCAGCAGTGCGCAGGGGTCGAACACTGAAGCTTTCTTT.

The rearrangement uses TRBV5-1 and TRBJ1-5, with TRBD1 matching 9 bases. Germline lookup yields CDR1 SGHRS and CDR2 YFSETQ. The length of the CDR3 is 16 residues. Trimming took 4 bases from V and 0 from J; bases not matched to a gene: 5. CDR3 loop: CASSPGTGYSNQPQHF. The CDR3 DNA follows: TGCGCCAGCAGCCCCGGGACAGGGTATAGCAATCAGCCCCAGCATTTT.

In DNA, the CDR3 is TGTGCCAGCAGCTTGCGACTAGCGGGGGGATCAGATACGCAGTATTTT. Residues: CASSLRLAGGSDTQYF. The chain uses TRBV5-6 and TRBJ2-3; 13 nucleotides match TRBD2. The CDR3 totals 16 residues. V shed 1 base and J 4 bases; nucleotides not matched to a gene: 3. Germline CDR1 reads SGHDT; CDR2 reads YYEEEE.

The chain combines TRBV19 with TRBJ1-1; D uncertain. Trimming took 4 bases from V and 2 from J, leaving 14 bases between them. This CDR3 region has 15 residues. Germline-derived CDR1 and CDR2 are LNHDA and SQIVND (reference sequence). CDR3 region: CASSRSGTLNTEAFF. The DNA for the CDR3 is TGTGCCAGTAGTAGGAGCGGAACCCTAAACACTGAAGCTTTCTTT.

The chain carries TRBV6-5 and TRBJ1-6, with 10 bases identical to TRBD1. V lost 5 bases to trimming and J lost 11 bases; unmatched junction nucleotides: 3. The CDR3 runs to 13 residues. CDR1 is MNHEY, CDR2 SVGAGI, per germline. For the CDR3, the DNA is TGTGCCAGCAGTAGGGACAGGGGAACACCCCTCCACTTT. This gives the protein CASSRDRGTPLHF.

This chain joins TRBV5-1 and TRBJ2-2; 8 bases align to TRBD1. Germline V gene sequence: CDR1 SGHRS, CDR2 YFSETQ. With V trimmed by 0 bases and J by 5 bases, 3 bases remained unmatched. CDR3 size: 15 residues. The CDR3 spells CASSLAGGETGELFF. CDR3 in DNA: TGCGCCAGCAGCTTGGCAGGGGGCGAGACCGGGGAGCTGTTTTTT.

This chain joins TRBV5-1 and TRBJ1-1, with no clear D. The germline V gene has CDR1 SGHRS and CDR2 YFSETQ. This CDR3 has 13 residues. Trimming removed 0 bases from V and 7 bases from J, with 10 bases in between. The DNA for the CDR3 is TGCGCCAGCAGCTTGGTGGAGGGCGGTGAAGCTTTCTTT. Translating it yields CASSLVEGGEAFF.

The chain has TRBV29-1 and TRBJ1-4; tentative D call: TRBD1 (6 bases). Trimming stripped 5 bases from V and 8 bases from J, with 12 bases between. The CDR3 spans 12 residues. CDR1 is SQVTM and CDR2 is ANQGSEA in the germline V gene. CDR3: CSVRGGGEKLFF. DNA for the CDR3: TGCAGCGTTCGAGGGGGTGGAGAAAAACTGTTTTTT.

For the CDR3, the DNA is TGTGCCAGCAGTTACGGGTCAAACCGTGAAGGAACTGAAGCTTTCTTT. This encodes CASSYGSNREGTEAFF. The rearrangement links TRBV6-6 to TRBJ1-1; D unresolved. V lost 2 bases to trimming and J lost 5 bases, with 18 bases between them. The CDR3 extends over 16 amino acids. Per the germline V gene, CDR1 is MNHNY and CDR2 is SVGAGI (reference sequence).

This chain joins TRBV4-2 and TRBJ1-4; the D gene is possibly TRBD1 (6 bases). The CDR3 has 14 residues. V lost 2 bases, J lost 2 bases, and 6 bases lay in between. From germline, CDR1 is LGHNA and CDR2 YNFKEQ. Written as DNA, the CDR3 is TGTGCCAGCAGCCAAACAGGGACTAATGAAAAACTGTTTTTT. Amino acid sequence: CASSQTGTNEKLFF.

V is TRBV4-1 and J is TRBJ2-1; 7 bases are a match to TRBD2. V dropped 2 bases and J dropped 14; count of bases not matched to a gene: 9. This CDR3 comprises 13 residues. Germline V gives CDR1 MGHRA, CDR2 YSYEKL. The CDR3: CASSQPGVGREFF. The CDR3 region has the DNA TGCGCCAGCAGCCAACCCGGCGTGGGGAGGGAGTTCTTC.

The chain has TRBV7-8 and TRBJ1-4; 7 nucleotides agree with TRBD1. The CDR3 is 15 residues long. The V gene's germline CDR1 is SGHVS and CDR2 FQNEAQ. After removal of 1 base from V and 4 bases from J, the junction contained 3 bases not matched to a gene. CDR3 in DNA: TGTGCCAGCAGCTTAGGACAGGGTTATAATGAAAAACTGTTTTTT. The encoded protein is CASSLGQGYNEKLFF.

Here the CDR3 reads CASNPNRVRGYTF. The CDR3 DNA follows: TGTGCCAGCAATCCGAACAGGGTCCGGGGCTACACCTTC. The chain recombines TRBV7-9 with TRBJ1-2, with D possibly matching TRBD1 (6 bases). The germline gives CDR1 SEHNR, CDR2 FQNEAQ (reference sequence). V lost 7 bases and J 8 bases, leaving 17 bases between the germline ends. CDR3 length: 13 amino acids.

This rearrangement joins TRBV18 to TRBJ1-1; D may be TRBD1 (5 bases). V was trimmed by 3 bases and J by 0 bases, leaving 17 bases between them. The CDR3 has 17 amino acids. CDR1 is KGHSH and CDR2 is LQKENI in the germline V gene. CDR3 in DNA: TGTGCCAGCTCACCTCGAGTTTGGGCGGACATGAACACTGAAGCTTTCTTT. It codes for CASSPRVWADMNTEAFF.

The rearrangement joins TRBV4-1 to TRBJ1-3, with a tentative D call TRBD1 (6 bases). The CDR3 runs to 17 residues. CDR1 is MGHRA, CDR2 YSYEKL, per germline. Trimming removed 4 bases at V and 0 bases at J, with 16 bases between. The CDR3 region is CASSLESGTNSGNTIYF. The CDR3 region has the DNA TGCGCCAGCAGCCTTGAATCCGGGACAAACTCTGGAAACACCATATATTTT.

The V call is TRBV2, the J call TRBJ2-4, with TRBD1 as a possible D gene (5 bases). CDR3 length: 15 residues. Germline V CDR1 and CDR2: SNHLY, FYNNEI. Trimming stripped 3 bases from V and 0 bases from J, with 9 bases between. Here the CDR3 reads CASSEGRLAKNIQYF. The CDR3 region has the DNA TGTGCCAGCAGTGAGGGGCGGCTAGCCAAAAACATTCAGTACTTC.

This clone was seen a single time. V usage is TRBV7-2 and J usage is TRBJ1-2; D is perhaps TRBD1 (6 bases). Germline V CDR1 and CDR2: SGHTA, FQGNSA. Deletions cut 1 base from V and 4 bases from J, with 13 bases between. The CDR3 loop spans 15 amino acids. The CDR3 bases are TGTGCCAGCAGCTTAGATGGGGGCTTAGGCTATGGCTACACCTTC. It specifies CASSLDGGLGYGYTF.

V usage is TRBV7-2 and J usage is TRBJ1-4; D is unresolved. Germline loops: CDR1 SGHTA, CDR2 FQGNSA. Trimming removed 3 bases from V and 7 bases from J, with 15 bases in between. This CDR3 is built from 15 residues. DNA for the CDR3: TGTGCCAGCAGCTTCTCCAGCTCCGGGAGTGAAAAACTGTTTTTT. Translated, it gives CASSFSSSGSEKLFF.

V and J are TRBV30 and TRBJ2-4, with D unresolved. Germline V gene data show CDR1 as GTSNPN and CDR2 as SVGIG (reference sequence). V lost 5 bases and J 0 bases, leaving 8 bases between the germline ends. The CDR3 is 13 residues long. CDR3 region: CAWSGRAKNIQYF. CDR3 bases: TGTGCCTGGTCCGGCCGAGCCAAAAACATTCAGTACTTC.

CDR3: CASSMIRDRGNTIYF. Written as DNA, the CDR3 is TGTGCCAGTAGTATGATCCGGGACAGGGGAAACACCATATATTTT. This rearrangement joins TRBV19 to TRBJ1-3; the match to TRBD1 covers 8 bases. The CDR3 runs 15 residues. The germline gives CDR1 LNHDA, CDR2 SQIVND (reference sequence). Trimming cost V 3 bases and J 4 bases; bases outside gene matches: 5.

This clone was picked up a small number of times. The chain joins TRBV11-2 to TRBJ2-2; no definite D call. This CDR3 region has 14 residues. The germline V gene has CDR1 SGHAT and CDR2 FQNNGV. Trimming removed 3 bases from V and 4 bases from J, with 9 bases in between. The CDR3 DNA reads as TGTGCCAGCAGCTTTTATGACGGCACCGGGGAGCTGTTTTTT. This encodes CASSFYDGTGELFF.

On this clone: Other DNA sequences in this sample translate to the same CDR3. The genes are TRBV5-1 and TRBJ1-2, with 8 nucleotides matching TRBD1. Germline CDR1 reads SGHRS; CDR2 reads YFSETQ. The J segment lost 7 bases and the V segment lost 4 bases, leaving 15 bases of the junction unmatched. The CDR3 consists of 16 residues. The CDR3 reads CASSQGTGGLLGGYTF. The DNA for the CDR3 is TGCGCCAGCAGCCAAGGGACAGGTGGACTGTTGGGTGGCTACACCTTC.

The rearrangement links TRBV5-1 to TRBJ2-5; D gene unclear. This CDR3 comprises 14 residues. V dropped 4 bases and J dropped 5 bases, with 15 bases sitting between them. Looked up from germline, CDR1 is SGHRS and CDR2 is YFSETQ. The CDR3 reads CASSRDTRTETQYF. The CDR3 bases are TGCGCCAGCAGCCGAGACACCCGGACGGAGACCCAGTACTTC.

The V call is TRBV30, the J call TRBJ2-7; TRBD2 matches at 8 bases. The length of the CDR3 is 15 residues. Trimming cost V 3 bases and J 6 bases; bases outside gene matches: 13. From germline, CDR1 is GTSNPN and CDR2 SVGIG (reference sequence). The CDR3 region is CAWRWASGGRSEQYF. The CDR3, as DNA: TGTGCCTGGAGGTGGGCGAGCGGGGGCCGTTCCGAGCAGTACTTC.

The chain employs TRBV19 and TRBJ1-1; D is possibly TRBD1 (5 bases). Trimming took 7 bases from V and 5 from J, leaving 20 bases between them. CDR1 is LNHDA and CDR2 is SQIVND in the germline V gene (reference sequence). The CDR3 totals 15 residues. The CDR3 DNA follows: TGTGCCAGTACCCCGGACATCTGGGGGAGAACTGAAGCTTTCTTT. Translation: CASTPDIWGRTEAFF.

The gene calls are TRBV5-1 and TRBJ1-6; the D gene is possibly TRBD1 (6 bases). This CDR3 contains 15 residues. Looked up from germline, CDR1 is SGHRS and CDR2 is YFSETQ. Trimming stripped 4 bases from V and 9 bases from J, with 17 bases between. CDR3 protein: CASSETTGGVSPLHF. DNA of the CDR3: TGCGCCAGCAGCGAAACGACAGGAGGGGTTTCACCCCTCCACTTT.